The clone carrying this TCR beta chain was observed at least ten times. Antigen: not known. Each single cDNA molecule received a unique molecular identifier. Using its own MiXCR run on the 5' RACE reads, TCRdb lists one record per CDR3 protein. The sample lists about 30,000 distinct CDR3 sequences, roughly 5.8% occurring once. This sample was taken from a study of early T cells in non-severe SARS-CoV-2 infection. Study-wide context: Chains were not paired, and sequencing was done on bulk RNA from unsorted whole blood.

General study results and limits: The matching step, a VDJdb search, favored anti-spike CD8 responses and missed private and CD4 specificities.

This receptor was obtained from an adult who was a healthcare worker with PCR-confirmed SARS-CoV-2 infection or an uninfected control (not recorded which). Material: whole blood.

This CDR3 is CSARRDSRTDTQYF. The CDR3 DNA sequence: TGCAGTGCTAGACGGGACAGTCGCACAGATACGCAGTATTTT. The chain joins TRBV20-1 to TRBJ2-3; 7 nucleotides line up with TRBD1. The V gene's germline CDR1 is DFQATT and CDR2 SNEGSKA (reference sequence). J was trimmed by 1 base and V by 2 bases; bases with no gene match: 3. The CDR3 is 14 amino acids.